This T cell receptor (beta chain) was obtained from a study of blood T cell repertoires in COVID-19 (dated by TCRdb to between 2020 and 2021). Study-level background: The collaborator samples originated in the United States, Italy and Spain and spanned the acute and convalescent phases of COVID-19. The repertoires were released in a freely available public database intended as a resource for research on the immune response to SARS-CoV-2. Samples came from the ongoing ImmuneRACE study (first 160 participants) plus 1,254 subjects from 6 global collaborators. Sample metadata almost always included a de-identified subject ID, COVID-19 status, age in years and sex. The material from the prospective study consisted of cDNA or gDNA derived from T cells, B-cell-depleted T cells, or PBMCs. Deeply sampled blood TCRbeta repertoires from subjects exposed to, actively infected with, or recovered from COVID-19 were included in the dataset. Where available, HLA class I and class II types were taken from metadata supplied by the sample provider and were not determined by assay-based typing. On the study overall, not on this receptor specifically: The amount of clinical and demographic metadata varied by source and participant and was provided uncurated.

Each collaborating institution followed its own protocols to collect whole blood in K2EDTA tubes. Collaborator samples were shipped for TCRbeta analysis as frozen whole blood, isolated PBMCs, or DNA extracted from either sample type. To note about this clone: The target of this receptor is not known. The input lacks base qualities; no much larger clone sits a single base away. This sample also contains other DNA sequences that code for the same CDR3.

The immunoSEQ Assay, a bias-controlled multiplex PCR, was used to amplify TCRbeta CDR3 regions from genomic DNA. Regarding the original processing steps: Within the assay, amplification of reference gene primers was used to estimate how many nucleated cells each sample contained. To quantify the absolute abundance of each unique TCRbeta CDR3 rearrangement, sequence reads were collapsed and filtered. Productive Simpson clonality was computed per sample as the square root of Simpson's diversity index over productive rearrangements. TCRdb took over this immuneACCESS table, retaining in-frame rearrangements with V and J assigned. Such tables are incomplete; in checked studies, under half of the missing clones stem from an unresolved V gene, and the remainder is unexplained. The DNA gave D and trimming, while V, J and clone size come from that table. A total of 150,000 to 200,000 clones appear in this sample, more than 65% of them only once. The ten top clones hold over 11% of the sample.

CDR1 is given as MDHEN and CDR2 as SYDVKM, both from the germline V gene. Including the terminal cysteine and phenylalanine, the CDR3 comprises 12 residues. Of all the DNA, just the CDR3 is kept, 36 bases in frame from base 1. V and J lose 6 bases and 7 bases, and a span of 10 bases separates them. The sample taken for sequencing was peripheral blood. The clonotype comes from a woman older than 75 with acute or convalescent COVID-19. This receptor chain uses TRBV28 and TRBJ1-5; the D segment could be TRBD1, given 6 matching bases. The sequenced DNA is TGTGCCAGCAGCACCGGACAGCAGCCCCAGCATTTT. This yields the protein CASSTGQQPQHF. When the CDR3 is completed using the reference TRBV28 and TRBJ1-5 genes on either side, the full variable domain is DVKVTQSSRYLVKRTGEKVFLECVQDMDHENMFWYRQDPGLGLRLIYFSYDVKMKEKGDIPEGYSVSREKKERFSLILESASTNQTSMYLCASSTGQQPQHFGDGTRLSIL.